Shown below are 11 T cell receptor beta chains from a single sample sequenced in a study of Ad26.COV2.S vaccination and SARS-CoV-2 variants. TCRdb keeps only in-frame clones here, not all; method: immunoSEQ multiplex PCR. Of 410,000 or so clones listed, 75% to 95% are singletons. The treatment: 19 received Ad26.COV2.S at low or high dose, single or two shots; several received placebo; per-sample allocation not given. All samples were drawn on day 63, counting from the first vaccine or placebo injection. Material: peripheral blood, obtained in a trial of Ad26.COV2.S vaccine versus placebo. The origin of the receptors is a person aged 18-60 years who received the Ad26.COV2.S COVID-19 vaccine or a placebo.

V and J are TRBV10-3 and TRBJ2-7, with a weak D call TRBD1 (6 bases). V was trimmed by 5 bases and J by 0 bases, leaving 11 bases between them. The CDR3 covers 14 residues. The germline V gene encodes CDR1 ENHRY and CDR2 SYGVKD. The CDR3 coding sequence is TGTGCCATCAGTCTCGACAGGAGCTCCTACGAGCAGTACTTC. Translating gives CAISLDRSSYEQYF.

This clone was observed a single time. The chain uses TRBV6-2 or TRBV6-3 and TRBJ2-4, with 7 positions matching TRBD1. This CDR3 has 14 residues. The germline CDR1 and CDR2 sequences are MNHEY and SVGEGT. J was trimmed by 5 bases and V by 2 bases; bases with no gene match: 3. The CDR3 loop is CASSYHGTENIQYF. The CDR3 DNA reads as TGTGCCAGCAGTTACCACGGGACAGAAAACATTCAGTACTTC.

The table lists this clone with a few counts. The genes are TRBV19 and TRBJ1-2; D is unresolved. Trimming cost V 3 bases and J 13 bases, with 21 bases left between them. The V gene's germline CDR1 is LNHDA and CDR2 SQIVND (reference sequence). The CDR3 runs 14 residues. The CDR3 nucleotides are TGTGCCAGTAGTATTTCCCGCGCCAGTCCCTGGCCCACCTTC. Its translation is CASSISRASPWPTF.

The rearrangement links TRBV4-3 to TRBJ1-1, with D maybe TRBD1 (6 bases). Between the trimmed V and J ends, which lost 2 bases and 4 bases, there was a span of 14 bases. CDR3 length: 15 residues. Germline V gene data show CDR1 as LGHNA and CDR2 as YSLEER. The CDR3: CASSQSTGLGTEAFF. CDR3 bases: TGCGCCAGCAGCCAAAGTACAGGGCTGGGCACTGAAGCTTTCTTT.

The chain has TRBV28 and TRBJ2-7; 7 nucleotides line up with TRBD1. The germline gives CDR1 MDHEN, CDR2 SYDVKM. The junction had 5 bases not matched to a gene; V was cut back by 3 bases and J by 0 bases. The length of the CDR3 is 15 residues. CDR3: CASSFLGDSSYEQYF. The CDR3 nucleotides are TGTGCCAGCAGTTTTTTAGGGGACAGCTCCTACGAGCAGTACTTC.

The chain is built from TRBV18 and TRBJ2-6; TRBD1 agrees at 8 bases. Germline values: CDR1 KGHSH, CDR2 LQKENI. The CDR3 sequence is 17 residues long. V gave up 3 bases and J gave up 0 bases; unmatched junction bases: 4. CDR3 bases: TGTGCCAGCTCACCGGGACAGGTGAGCTCTGGGGCCAACGTCCTGACTTTC. Translating it yields CASSPGQVSSGANVLTF.

The rearrangement joins TRBV18 to TRBJ2-5, with D tentatively TRBD2 (6 bases). V dropped 3 bases and J dropped 2 bases, with 10 bases sitting between them. In germline, CDR1 is KGHSH, CDR2 LQKENI. This CDR3 is 14 amino acids long. The CDR3 bases are TGTGCCAGCTCACCTACGGGACTGCAAGAGACCCAGTACTTC. It is translated as CASSPTGLQETQYF. The full variable domain, completed using reference TRBV18 and TRBJ2-5, is NAGVMQNPRHLVRRRGQEARLRCSPMKGHSHVYWYRQLPEEGLKFMVYLQKENIIDESGMPKERFSAEFPKEGPSILRIQQVVRGDSAAYFCASSPTGLQETQYFGPGTRLLVL.

The rearrangement uses TRBV14 and TRBJ2-7; tentative D call: TRBD2 (6 bases). V was trimmed by 2 bases and J by 3 bases, leaving 17 bases between them. The CDR3 runs to 16 residues. CDR1 is SGHDN and CDR2 is FVKESK in the germline V gene. CDR3 residues: CASSQTFGQEGYEQYF. The CDR3 DNA reads as TGTGCCAGCAGCCAAACCTTTGGCCAGGAGGGCTACGAGCAGTACTTC.

V gene TRBV21-1 combines with J gene TRBJ2-1; the table gives TRBD1 as D, unverified against the DNA. TRBV21-1 is recorded as a pseudogene. CDR3 length: 14 residues. CDR3 sequence reads: CASRGQGPYNEQFF. CDR3 nucleotides: TGTGCCAGCAGGGGACAGGGACCCTACAATGAGCAGTTCTTC.

The V and J genes are TRBV24-1 and TRBJ2-3; TRBD1 agrees at 8 bases. J gave up 4 bases and V 10 bases, and 15 bases lay outside the gene matches. The CDR3 covers 16 residues. Germline V CDR1 and CDR2: KGHDR, SFDVKD. CDR3 in DNA: TGTGCCACAGCAGCTCGGGACAGGTCTGATCCAGATACGCAGTATTTT. It encodes CATAARDRSDPDTQYF.

The rearrangement uses TRBV6-5 and TRBJ2-3; possible D gene TRBD2, 6 bases. Germline CDR1 reads MNHEY; CDR2 reads SVGAGI. The CDR3 sequence is 13 residues long. The V gene lost 7 bases and the J gene lost 3 bases, with 11 bases spanning the gap. This chain's CDR3 is CASTRDWTDTQYF. The CDR3 DNA reads TGTGCCAGCACGCGGGACTGGACAGATACGCAGTATTTT.